The rows below give T cell receptor beta chains drawn from one sample of a study of blood T cell repertoires in COVID-19. The method was immunoSEQ multiplex PCR; TCRdb's version includes in-frame clones alone and lacks a portion of them. The data hold 200,000 to 300,000 clones, with around 80% observed a single time. Sequences were obtained from peripheral blood. The receptors here all came from a man aged 40-49 years who had recovered from COVID-19. The CDR3 runs from the conserved cysteine through the conserved F or W. The order of the fields is J gene, clone size, D gene, V gene, CDR3 protein, CDR3 DNA. The D gene is left open where the match is weak. Expanded clones are given a class, and other clones once, few, many or no size at all.

>TRBJ2-3|once|TRBD2|TRBV6-5
CASTRGGTDTQYF
TGTGCCAGCACCCGGGGGGGAACAGATACGCAGTATTTT
>TRBJ2-3|NA|NA|TRBV3-1/TRBV3-2
CASSQDFGARENTQYF
TGTGCCAGCAGCCAAGATTTTGGAGCGAGGGAGAATACGCAGTATTTT
>TRBJ1-2|NA|NA|TRBV5-1
CASSSKQGNYGYTF
TGCGCCAGCAGCTCGAAACAGGGTAACTATGGCTACACCTTC
>TRBJ1-2|NA|NA|TRBV6-2/TRBV6-3
CASSYPTRGLNYGYTF
TGTGCCAGCAGTTACCCGACCAGGGGATTGAACTATGGCTACACCTTC
>TRBJ2-1|many|TRBD2|TRBV3-1/TRBV3-2
CASSRDYRSYNEQFF
TGTGCCAGCAGTCGGGACTACCGCTCCTACAATGAGCAGTTCTTC
>TRBJ2-3|NA|TRBD2|TRBV9
CASSEDGTSLPDTQYF
TGTGCCAGCAGCGAGGACGGGACTAGCCTCCCAGATACGCAGTATTTT
>TRBJ1-5|once|NA|TRBV7-2
CASSLGWDIQPQHF
TGTGCCAGCAGCTTAGGTTGGGACATTCAGCCCCAGCATTTT
>TRBJ2-1|NA|TRBD2|TRBV27
CASRRSLAGGSYNEQFF
TGTGCCAGCAGACGTTCCTTAGCGGGGGGGTCCTACAATGAGCAGTTCTTC
>TRBJ1-4|NA|TRBD1|TRBV4-1
CASSLRQGATNEKLFF
TGCGCCAGCAGCCTCAGACAGGGGGCGACTAATGAAAAACTGTTTTTT
>TRBJ1-1|NA|NA|TRBV7-2
CASSSLSWALEAFF
TGTGCCAGCAGCTCCCTAAGTTGGGCCCTTGAAGCTTTCTTT
>TRBJ2-3|NA|NA|TRBV11-3
CASSLEGASDTQYF
TGTGCCAGCAGCTTAGAGGGGGCATCAGATACGCAGTATTTT
>TRBJ2-7|NA|TRBD1|TRBV18
CASSRGQGLGEQYF
TGTGCCAGCTCACGAGGACAGGGTTTGGGGGAGCAGTACTTC
>TRBJ2-1|NA|TRBD2|TRBV27
CASSSNRPSGTSYNEQFF
TGTGCCAGCAGTTCAAATCGGCCTAGCGGGACCTCCTACAATGAGCAGTTCTTC
>TRBJ1-2|once|NA|TRBV27
CASSLRLRQDNYGYTF
TGTGCCAGCAGTTTACGACTCCGACAGGACAACTATGGCTACACCTTC
>TRBJ1-5|NA|TRBD1|TRBV7-8
CASTADRTRQPQHF
TGTGCCAGCACCGCGGACAGGACAAGGCAGCCCCAGCATTTT
>TRBJ2-1|NA|TRBD2|TRBV23-1
CASSQYSGLAGGVQYNEQFF
TGCGCCAGCAGTCAATATTCGGGACTAGCGGGAGGGGTACAATACAATGAGCAGTTCTTC
>TRBJ2-1|NA|TRBD2|TRBV19
CASSIEAPSGSSYNEQFF
TGTGCCAGTAGTATAGAAGCCCCTAGCGGTAGCTCCTACAATGAGCAGTTCTTC
>TRBJ2-3|NA|NA|TRBV28
CASSITGGDTQYF
TGTGCCAGCAGTATAACCGGGGGAGATACGCAGTATTTT
>TRBJ2-5|NA|NA|TRBV2
CASKFPGEQYF
TGTGCCAGTAAATTTCCAGGGGAACAGTACTTC
>TRBJ1-2|NA|TRBD1|TRBV7-8
CASSSRTGLGVYGYTF
TGTGCCAGCAGCTCCAGGACAGGGTTAGGGGTATATGGCTACACCTTC
>TRBJ2-7|once|NA|TRBV7-2
CASSFDSTITYEQYF
TGTGCCAGCAGCTTTGACAGCACCATTACTTACGAGCAGTACTTC
>TRBJ1-2|once|TRBD1|TRBV5-1
CASSLSSGGPLYYGYTF
TGCGCCAGCAGCTTGTCGTCAGGGGGCCCACTCTACTATGGCTACACCTTC
>TRBJ2-5|NA|NA|TRBV29-1
CSVEEPPGETQYF
TGCAGCGTTGAAGAACCCCCCGGAGAGACCCAGTACTTC
>TRBJ1-1|NA|TRBD1|TRBV5-4
CASSLAGGTGGNTEAFF
TGTGCCAGCAGCTTGGCCGGGGGGACAGGGGGTAACACTGAAGCTTTCTTT
>TRBJ2-2|NA|TRBD2|TRBV11-3
CASSLGGLAGTGELFF
TGTGCCAGCAGCCTGGGGGGGCTAGCGGGGACCGGGGAGCTGTTTTTT
>TRBJ1-2|NA|TRBD1|TRBV30
CAWTSTGAGYGYTF
TGTGCCTGGACCTCGACAGGGGCAGGCTATGGCTACACCTTC
>TRBJ1-1|NA|TRBD1|TRBV9
CASSVETGGTEAFF
TGTGCCAGCAGCGTAGAGACAGGGGGAACTGAAGCTTTCTTT
>TRBJ2-5|NA|NA|TRBV5-1
CASSQGLQTQYF
TGCGCCAGCAGCCAGGGGCTCCAGACCCAGTACTTC
>TRBJ1-6|few|NA|TRBV6-5
CASRRSYNSPLHF
TGTGCCAGCCGTCGTTCCTATAATTCACCCCTCCACTTT
>TRBJ1-1|NA|NA|TRBV10-3
CAVWEGNTEAFF
TGTGCCGTATGGGAGGGGAACACTGAAGCTTTCTTT
>TRBJ2-7|NA|NA|TRBV5-1
CASSLALSPYTYEQYF
TGCGCCAGCAGCTTGGCCTTGTCACCGTACACCTACGAGCAGTACTTC
>TRBJ2-3|once|TRBD2|TRBV7-9
CASSLPLLAAYTDTQYF
TGTGCCAGCAGCTTACCCCTACTAGCGGCCTACACAGATACGCAGTATTTT
>TRBJ2-1|NA|NA|TRBV27
CASTFGGSYNEQFF
TGTGCCAGCACTTTCGGGGGCTCCTACAATGAGCAGTTCTTC
>TRBJ2-2|NA|TRBD2|TRBV5-1
CASRGLAGLGTGELFF
TGCGCCAGCCGGGGACTAGCGGGATTGGGCACCGGGGAGCTGTTTTTT
>TRBJ2-7|NA|TRBD1|TRBV4-1
CASSHPGTGSYEQYF
TGCGCCAGCAGCCATCCCGGGACAGGGTCCTACGAGCAGTACTTC